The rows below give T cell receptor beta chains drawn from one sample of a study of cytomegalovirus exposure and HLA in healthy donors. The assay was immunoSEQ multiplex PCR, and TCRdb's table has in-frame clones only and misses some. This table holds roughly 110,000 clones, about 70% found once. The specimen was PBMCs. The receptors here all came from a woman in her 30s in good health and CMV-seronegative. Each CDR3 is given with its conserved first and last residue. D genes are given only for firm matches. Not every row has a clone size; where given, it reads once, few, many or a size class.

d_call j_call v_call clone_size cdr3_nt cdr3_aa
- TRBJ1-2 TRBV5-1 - TGCGCCAGCAGCTTGGCCAAGGTGACAGGCGACTTTCTAGCTAACTATGGCTACACCTTC CASSLAKVTGDFLANYGYTF
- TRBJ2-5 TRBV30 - TGTGCCTGGAGTGAGGGGCAGGGGATATTCGAGACCCAGTACTTC CAWSEGQGIFETQYF
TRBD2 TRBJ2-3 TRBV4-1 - TGCGCCAGCAGCCAAGAATTGACTAGCCCAGATACGCAGTATTTT CASSQELTSPDTQYF
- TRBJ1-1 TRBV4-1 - TGCGCCAGCAGCCAAATGGAGGGGATCGGGGCTGAAGCTTTCTTT CASSQMEGIGAEAFF
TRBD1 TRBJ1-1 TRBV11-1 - TGTGCCAGCAGCCTACAGGGGGACACTGAAGCTTTCTTT CASSLQGDTEAFF
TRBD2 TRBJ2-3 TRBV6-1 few TGTGCCAGCAGTGAAGCGCTGGCGGGAGGCCCCGTAGATACGCAGTATTTT CASSEALAGGPVDTQYF
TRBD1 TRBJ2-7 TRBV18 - TGTGCCAGCTCAACAGACAGGGCCCCCTACGAGCAGTACTTC CASSTDRAPYEQYF
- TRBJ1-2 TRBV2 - TGTGCCAGCAGTGAGGGCGAATTTGGAGGCGGCTACACCTTC CASSEGEFGGGYTF
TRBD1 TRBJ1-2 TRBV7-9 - TGTGCCAGCAGCTTAGTGGGGACAGGTGATGGCTACACCTTC CASSLVGTGDGYTF
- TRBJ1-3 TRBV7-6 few TGTGCCAGCGGCAACCAGGGAACTGGAAACACCATATATTTT CASGNQGTGNTIYF
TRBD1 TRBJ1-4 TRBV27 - TGTGCCAGCAGTAACCGGGACAGGAAACTGTTTTTT CASSNRDRKLFF
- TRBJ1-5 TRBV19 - TGTGCCAGTAGTGACCAAGGCGTCGGGGGGGGCCCCGATCAGCCCCAGCATTTT CASSDQGVGGGPDQPQHF
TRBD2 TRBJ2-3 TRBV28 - TGTGCCAGCAGTTTATCCCAGCGGGGCTTCACAGATACGCAGTATTTT CASSLSQRGFTDTQYF
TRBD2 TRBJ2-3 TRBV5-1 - TGCGCCAGCAGCCTTCGGACTAGCGGAAGCACAGATACGCAGTATTTT CASSLRTSGSTDTQYF
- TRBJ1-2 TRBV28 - TGTGCCAGCAGTTCTAGCGGTCAGGGTGATGGCTACACCTTC CASSSSGQGDGYTF
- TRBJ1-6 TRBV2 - TGTGCCAGCACCGGAGGCGGGAATTCGAATTCACCCCTCCACTTT CASTGGGNSNSPLHF
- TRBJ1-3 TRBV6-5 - TGTGCCAGCAGTTACGGAGGAAACCCAGGAAACACCATATATTTT CASSYGGNPGNTIYF
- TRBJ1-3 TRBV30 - TGTGCCTGGACAGGGGTCGCTGGAAACACCATATATTTT CAWTGVAGNTIYF
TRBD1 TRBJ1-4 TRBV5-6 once TGTGCCAGCAGGCCTAGAGGACAGGGGAGTGGAAAACTGTTTTTT CASRPRGQGSGKLFF
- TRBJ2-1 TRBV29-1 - TGCAGCGTCAGCTCCTACAATGAGCAGTTCTTC CSVSSYNEQFF
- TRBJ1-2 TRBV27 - TGTGCCAGCAGTGTACAGGGCTCCCTAATCTATGGCTACACCTTC CASSVQGSLIYGYTF
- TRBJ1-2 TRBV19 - TGTGCCAGTAGTGTCGATATACAGGGTTGGTATGGCTACACCTTC CASSVDIQGWYGYTF
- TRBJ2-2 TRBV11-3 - TGTGCCAGCAGCTTAGAGGGCAGGAACACCGGGGAGCTGTTTTTT CASSLEGRNTGELFF
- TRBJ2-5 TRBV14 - TGTGCCAGCAGGCTTGCGGGAACAGAGACCCAGTACTTC CASRLAGTETQYF
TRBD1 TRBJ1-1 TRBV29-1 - TGCAGCGTTGGGGGACAGTTGAACACTGAAGCTTTCTTT CSVGGQLNTEAFF
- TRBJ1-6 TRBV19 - TGTGCCAGTAACGTCCCGGGCTCCTATAATTCACCCCTCCACTTT CASNVPGSYNSPLHF
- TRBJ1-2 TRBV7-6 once TGTGCCAGCAGCTTCACAGGCTATGGCTACACCTTC CASSFTGYGYTF
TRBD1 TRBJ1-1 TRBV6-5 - TGTGCCAGCAGTTACTCCGGGACAGTGAACACTGAAGCTTTCTTT CASSYSGTVNTEAFF
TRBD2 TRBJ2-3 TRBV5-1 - TGCGCCAGCAGCTTGCTAGCGGGAGATGGAGATACGCAGTATTTT CASSLLAGDGDTQYF
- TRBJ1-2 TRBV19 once TGTGCCAGTAGTAGGGCAGGGGTCTATGGCTACACCTTC CASSRAGVYGYTF
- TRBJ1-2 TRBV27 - TGTGCCAGCAGCCCCTACAGGTATAATAACTATGGCTACACCTTC CASSPYRYNNYGYTF
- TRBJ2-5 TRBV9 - TGTGCCAGCAGCGTTTATGGGGGGATAGGGCAAGAGACCCAGTACTTC CASSVYGGIGQETQYF
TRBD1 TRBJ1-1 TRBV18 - TGTGCCAGCCGCGTTTCCGGGACAGGGAAGAACACTGAAGCTTTCTTT CASRVSGTGKNTEAFF
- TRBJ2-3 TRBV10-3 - TGTGCCACCAAAGGAGGCGAGGGGGGCACAGATACGCAGTATTTT CATKGGEGGTDTQYF
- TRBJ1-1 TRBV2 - TGTGCCAGCGGACATCTTAATCCCCGTGACACTGAAGCTTTCTTT CASGHLNPRDTEAFF
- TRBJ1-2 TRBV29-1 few TGCAGCGTTGAGGGCAGGGGTCTTAGCTATGGCTACACCTTC CSVEGRGLSYGYTF
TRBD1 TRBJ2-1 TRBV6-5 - TGTGCCAGCAGTTCCGGGACAGGATACAATGAGCAGTTCTTC CASSSGTGYNEQFF
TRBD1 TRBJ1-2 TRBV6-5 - TGTGCCAGCAGTTACTCGGGACAGGGGTCTGGTGGCTACACCTTC CASSYSGQGSGGYTF
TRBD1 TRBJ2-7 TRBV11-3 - TGTGCCAGCAGCGGCGACAGGGGAGCAAACCACGAGCAGTACTTC CASSGDRGANHEQYF
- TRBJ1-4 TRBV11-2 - TGTGCCAGCAGCTTAGGAGGGAGGGCAGAAAAACTGTTTTTT CASSLGGRAEKLFF
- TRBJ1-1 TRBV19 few TGTGCCAGTAGTCTCCACAGGGACCACACTGAAGCTTTCTTT CASSLHRDHTEAFF
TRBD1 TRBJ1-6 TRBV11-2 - TGTGCCAGCAGCTTAGAAACAGGGGCCCATTCACCCCTCCACTTT CASSLETGAHSPLHF
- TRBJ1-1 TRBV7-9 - TGTGCCAGCAGCTCTCCAGCAGGGGTGGGCACTGAAGCTTTCTTT CASSSPAGVGTEAFF
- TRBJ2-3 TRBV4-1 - TGCGCCAGCAGCCTAGGCACAGATACGCAGTATTTT CASSLGTDTQYF
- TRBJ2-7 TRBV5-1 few TGCGCCAGCAGTAAAGACACAGGGTTAAACGAGCAGTACTTC CASSKDTGLNEQYF
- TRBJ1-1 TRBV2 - TGTGCCAGCAGGGCCGAAGGGGGGGGGAACACTGAAGCTTTCTTT CASRAEGGGNTEAFF
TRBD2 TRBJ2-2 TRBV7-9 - TGTGCCAGCAGCTTACGTATCGGGACTAGCGGGAACACCGGGGAGCTGTTTTTT CASSLRIGTSGNTGELFF
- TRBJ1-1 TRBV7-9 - TGTGCCAGCAGCTCCCCAAGCGGGGTGAACACTGAAGCTTTCTTT CASSSPSGVNTEAFF
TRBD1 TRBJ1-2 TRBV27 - TGTGCCAGCAGTTTCGGGACAGGGAAGTACTACACCTTC CASSFGTGKYYTF
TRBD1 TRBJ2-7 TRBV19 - TGTGCCAGTAGTCCTGGGACAGCTACCTACGAGCAGTACTTC CASSPGTATYEQYF
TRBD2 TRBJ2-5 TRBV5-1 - TGCGCCAGCAGCTTGAAAACGGGGGGACAAGAGACCCAGTACTTC CASSLKTGGQETQYF
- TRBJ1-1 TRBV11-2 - TGTGCCAGCAGCTTAGCAACAGGACTAAACACTGAAGCTTTCTTT CASSLATGLNTEAFF
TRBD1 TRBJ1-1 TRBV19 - TGTGCCAGCTTTGACAGGGGAAGGTACACTGAAGCTTTCTTT CASFDRGRYTEAFF